This T cell receptor beta chain came from a study of CD8 T cells in ankylosing spondylitis. This CDR3 has 14 residues. V was trimmed by 4 bases and J by 4 bases, leaving 10 bases between them. Study-wide findings and caveats: Earlier authors reported some of these motif variants in reactive arthritis synovial fluid and blood.

This clonotype was found many times. Its antigen remains unidentified. Construction of TCR beta libraries was performed using quantitative 5'-RACE with molecular barcodes. One entry per CDR3 protein results from TCRdb running MiXCR on the 5' RACE reads. Here the sample spans roughly 160,000 distinct CDR3 sequences, 9.8% being singletons. V and J are TRBV12-3 or TRBV12-4 and TRBJ1-4; tentatively, D is TRBD1 (6 bases). The sequenced material came from blood, either unsorted or a sorted T cell fraction (not recorded which). This receptor was obtained from a female donor with ankylosing spondylitis or in good health (not recorded which). The CDR3 bases are TGTGCCAGCAGTTCGGGGACAAGTAATGAAAAACTGTTTTTT. Translated, it gives CASSSGTSNEKLFF.